This T cell receptor beta chain stems from a study of blood T cell repertoires in COVID-19. Overall study context: Samples taken during acute and convalescent COVID-19 were collected in the United States, Italy and Spain.

This clone was detected only once. How the authors handled the data: It was from reference gene primer amplification that nucleated cell counts were estimated. Profiled with immunoSEQ multiplex PCR; TCRdb holds only in-frame clones, not every one. Clone size and V and J calls were adopted from that table, with D and trimming inferred from the DNA. The sample contains 70,000 to 95,000 clones, 85% of which appear only once. Germline assignment: CDR1 MNHEY and CDR2 SVGAGI. The CDR3 consists of 11 residues. Deletions cut 8 bases from V and 9 bases from J, with 11 bases between. The sequenced material came from peripheral blood. The rearrangement uses TRBV6-5 and TRBJ2-1, with D perhaps TRBD2 (6 bases). This TCR derives from a woman aged 70-85 years with active or convalescent COVID-19. CDR3 DNA sequence: TGTGCCAGCGGGGGACTTTCTGAGCAGTTCTTC. Translated, it gives CASGGLSEQFF.